This T cell receptor beta chain was sequenced for a study of blood T cell dynamics during melanoma immunotherapy. Study in general: Standard first-line treatment here was pembrolizumab or nivolumab plus ipilimumab in metastatic melanoma.

Time point described: week 3, after first cycle of checkpoint inhibitor. The protocol was immunoSEQ multiplex PCR, while the TCRdb copy is restricted to in-frame clones and leaves out a portion. The top ten hold 30% to 40% of the sample, which has about 6,700 clones, about 85% seen once. Study-wide results and limits: Disease-control patients' PBMC repertoires became either more clonal or more diverse at W3. Whether repertoire-driving clones were melanoma-specific could not be determined.

Trimming took off 2 bases at V and 0 bases at J, with 9 bases between the two ends. Looked up from germline, CDR1 is MDHEN and CDR2 is SYDVKM. The CDR3 covers 15 residues. Concerning this clone: The antigen remains unidentified.

The material sequenced was blood, taken from a patient treated with checkpoint blockade. The chain recombines TRBV28 with TRBJ2-3; D may be TRBD2 (5 bases). This clonotype was obtained from a human donor with melanoma. Some clones in this sample may be carry-over from other donors' samples. The CDR3 DNA sequence: TGTGCCAGCAGTTTAATCGGCGGGAGCACAGATACGCAGTATTTT. This gives the protein CASSLIGGSTDTQYF.